This T cell receptor (beta chain) was profiled in a study of T-cell reconstitution after alpha-beta-depleted transplantation in children. Unique molecular identifiers were incorporated when the TCRbeta library was constructed. TCRdb independently ran MiXCR on the PCR reads; one entry per CDR3 protein. This sample has 77,000 or so distinct CDR3 sequences, with around 18% found just once. Germline CDR1 and CDR2: MGHRA and YSYEKL. The CDR3 totals 14 residues. The junction had 6 bases not matched to a gene; V was cut back by 3 bases and J by 8 bases. The TCR comes from a male patient aged 2-15 years who had a stem cell transplant for acute lymphoblastic leukemia, so the T cells may come from the graft donor. Sequenced material: PBMCs, mostly from graft donor cells, taken 360 days after TCRalphabeta/CD19-depleted stem cell transplant. The gene calls are TRBV4-1 and TRBJ1-4; 7 nucleotides align to TRBD1. CDR3 amino acids: CASSHRQGAEKLFF. The CDR3, as DNA: TGCGCCAGCAGCCACAGACAGGGTGCCGAAAAACTGTTTTTT.